The 3 T cell receptor beta chains presented below share a single source sample, sequenced in a study of blood T cell repertoires in COVID-19. This table comes from immunoSEQ multiplex PCR, and its TCRdb copy is limited to in-frame clones, with some not included. The sample consists of about 480,000 clones, approximately 87% of them appearing once. The sequenced sample was PBMCs or T cells enriched from blood (not recorded which). These TCRs come from a woman between 40 and 50 years old who had recovered from COVID-19.

The chain joins TRBV23-1 to TRBJ1-2; no firm D call. TRBV23-1 is marked as an open reading frame, function uncertain. V lost 4 bases and J lost 4, with 13 bases in between. The length of the CDR3 is 14 residues. The CDR3 spells CASSRAAEIYGYTF. As DNA, the CDR3 is TGCGCCAGCAGTCGGGCAGCGGAAATCTATGGCTACACCTTC.

DNA of the CDR3: TGCAGCGTTTACGGCGGCAGGGAAGAGACCCAGTACTTC. Its translation is CSVYGGREETQYF. This rearrangement joins TRBV29-1 to TRBJ2-5; D perhaps matches TRBD1 (5 bases). Germline lookup yields CDR1 SQVTM and CDR2 ANQGSEA. The CDR3 totals 13 residues. V gave up 5 bases and J gave up 3 bases, with 13 bases separating them.

This clone was counted once. This chain connects TRBV15 to TRBJ2-7; 14 nucleotides agree with TRBD2. This CDR3 is 20 amino acids long. The V and J ends lost 4 bases and 0 bases, in that order; junction bases with no gene match: 14. Germline values: CDR1 LNHNV, CDR2 YYDKDF (reference sequence). The CDR3 DNA is TGTGCCACCAGCACCTCCTCAGCGGGACTAGCGGGAGTCCACTCCTACGAGCAGTACTTC. Its translation is CATSTSSAGLAGVHSYEQYF. The variable domain in full, with the rest retrieved from reference TRBV15 and TRBJ2-7, is DAMVIQNPRYQVTQFGKPVTLSCSQTLNHNVMYWYQQKSSQAPKLLFHYYDKDFNNEADTPDNFQSRRPNTSFCFLDIRSPGLGDTAMYLCATSTSSAGLAGVHSYEQYFGPGTRLTVT.